This TCR beta chain was captured by sequencing in a study of blood T cells in healthy people across ages. Study-wide results and caveats: Measured against age, TCR beta diversity per million T cells decreased in a roughly linear manner.

Trimming removed 0 bases from V and 5 bases from J, with 7 bases in between. The CDR3 runs 14 residues. Germline V gene sequence: CDR1 PRHDT, CDR2 FYEKMQ (reference sequence). Combining a sample-barcoded 5' primer with a J-beta primer mix, a second PCR ran for roughly 7 to 11 cycles. Using its own MiXCR run on the 5' RACE reads, TCRdb lists one record per CDR3 protein. The table includes roughly 800,000 distinct CDR3 sequences, roughly 60% detected once. About this clonotype itself: Its antigen is not identified.

Sequencing was carried out using blood. The gene calls are TRBV13 and TRBJ1-4; D gene unclear. The receptor was derived from a man aged 25 to 40 in good health. CDR3 sequence (DNA): TGTGCCAGCAGCTTAGGTGCCTTGAATGAAAAACTGTTTTTT. As protein: CASSLGALNEKLFF. Together with reference TRBV13 and TRBJ1-4, the CDR3 gives the full variable domain: AAGVIQSPRHLIKEKRETATLKCYPIPRHDTVYWYQQGPGQDPQFLISFYEKMQSDKGSIPDRFSAQQFSDYHSELNMSSLELGDSALYFCASSLGALNEKLFFGSGTQLSVL.